This T cell receptor beta chain was captured in a study of CD8+CD57+ T cells in acquired aplastic anemia. The TCR beta profiling, which covered VDJ combination and CDR3 sequence, was carried out using genomic DNA as the template. TCRdb redid the calling of the reads with MiXCR, one entry per CDR3 protein. The top ten hold roughly 31% of the sample, which has about 110,000 distinct CDR3 sequences, around 50% seen once. Sequenced input: sorted CD4+, CD8+, or CD8+CD57+ T cells (not recorded which) from PBMCs. This TCR was recovered from a human donor in good health, serving as a control.

The CDR3 here is CATSRSGTGYFDEQFF. The CDR3 DNA is TGTGCCACCAGCAGATCCGGGACAGGGTATTTCGATGAGCAGTTCTTC. The chain joins TRBV15 to TRBJ2-1; 9 bases are a match to TRBD1. J was trimmed by 8 bases and V by 2 bases; bases with no gene match: 10. The CDR3 has 16 amino acids. Germline CDR1 and CDR2: LNHNV and YYDKDF (reference sequence).